Listed below are T cell receptor beta chains from one sample, sequenced in a study of pediatric ulcerative colitis. The method was immunoSEQ multiplex PCR; TCRdb's version includes in-frame clones alone and lacks a portion of them. The table shows some 37,000 clones, with approximately 73% occurring only once. Sequencing was performed on gut tissue. These receptors were obtained from a boy between 5 and 17 years old with moderate ulcerative colitis. CDR3s include the opening cysteine and the closing phenylalanine or tryptophan. D genes are given only for firm matches. Not every row has a clone size; where given, it reads once, few, many or a size class.

>NA|TRBJ2-7|TRBV6-1|TRBD2
CASSPSGGYEQYF
TGTGCCAGCAGTCCTAGCGGAGGGTACGAGCAGTACTTC
>NA|TRBJ2-7|TRBV6-6|NA
CASSYVVQTSYEQYF
TGTGCCAGCAGTTACGTCGTACAAACCTCCTACGAGCAGTACTTC
>NA|TRBJ2-7|TRBV30|NA
CAWSVGEVYSYEQYF
TGTGCCTGGAGTGTAGGCGAGGTCTACTCCTACGAGCAGTACTTC
>NA|TRBJ2-5|TRBV11-3|TRBD1
CASRVGTGMVTQYF
TGTGCCAGCAGGGTAGGGACAGGGATGGTGACCCAGTACTTC
>NA|TRBJ1-5|TRBV18|TRBD1
CASSPGTGHQPQHF
TGTGCCAGCTCACCCGGGACAGGGCATCAGCCCCAGCATTTT
>NA|TRBJ2-2|TRBV10-3|NA
CAISETPGELFF
TGTGCCATCAGTGAGACACCCGGGGAGCTGTTTTTT
>medium-sized|TRBJ2-1|TRBV5-1|NA
CASSSEGSGEQFF
TGCGCCAGCAGCAGTGAGGGATCTGGCGAGCAGTTCTTC
>NA|TRBJ2-1|TRBV28|NA
CASTTWGNEQFF
TGTGCCAGCACCACGTGGGGCAATGAGCAGTTCTTC
>NA|TRBJ2-7|TRBV28|NA
CASSFVTGSSYEQYF
TGTGCCAGCAGTTTCGTTACAGGTAGCTCCTACGAGCAGTACTTC
>NA|TRBJ2-3|TRBV5-6|TRBD2
CASSPVGGDTQYF
TGTGCCAGCAGCCCGGTGGGGGGGGATACGCAGTATTTT
>NA|TRBJ1-1|TRBV4-1|NA
CASSQEPGPNTEAFF
TGCGCCAGCAGCCAAGAGCCTGGGCCGAACACTGAAGCTTTCTTT
>few|TRBJ1-3|TRBV4-1|NA
CASSPQTRISGNTIYF
TGCGCCAGCAGCCCGCAGACCCGGATTTCTGGAAACACCATATATTTT
>NA|TRBJ2-2|TRBV5-1|NA
CASSLVSGELFF
TGCGCCAGCAGCTTGGTTAGCGGGGAGCTGTTTTTT
>NA|TRBJ1-1|TRBV28|NA
CASSFFRGDEAFF
TGTGCCAGCAGTTTCTTCCGGGGTGACGAAGCTTTCTTT
>NA|TRBJ1-2|TRBV6-1|TRBD1
CASSIDRADGYTF
TGTGCCAGCAGCATCGACAGGGCGGATGGCTACACCTTC
>NA|TRBJ1-4|TRBV5-1|NA
CASSATATTNEKLFF
TGCGCCAGCAGTGCGACAGCGACGACTAATGAAAAACTGTTTTTT
>few|TRBJ2-1|TRBV7-9|TRBD2
CASSLPSGNEQFF
TGTGCCAGCAGCTTGCCTAGCGGCAATGAGCAGTTCTTC
>NA|TRBJ2-1|TRBV7-2|TRBD2
CASSLWGGENNEQFF
TGTGCCAGCAGCTTATGGGGGGGAGAGAACAATGAGCAGTTCTTC
>NA|TRBJ2-5|TRBV5-6|TRBD1
CASSDTRAGGSETQYF
TGTGCCAGCAGCGACACCCGCGCAGGGGGCAGTGAGACCCAGTACTTC
>NA|TRBJ1-4|TRBV7-9|TRBD1
CASSLSYGTDYEKLFF
TGTGCCAGCAGCTTAAGTTACGGGACAGACTATGAAAAACTGTTTTTT
>NA|TRBJ2-2|TRBV25-1|NA
CASRSEGNTGELFF
TGTGCCAGCAGATCAGAAGGGAACACCGGGGAGCTGTTTTTT
>once|TRBJ2-2|TRBV5-1|TRBD2
CASSSTSGSVTGELFF
TGCGCCAGCAGCTCGACTAGCGGGAGTGTCACCGGGGAGCTGTTTTTT